This T cell receptor beta chain was observed in a study of T cells in Graves' hyperthyroidism and ophthalmopathy. Study-level points and caveats: Most thyroid clonotypes expanded above 0.001 were also detected in blood.

Germline values: CDR1 GTSNPN, CDR2 SVGIG (reference sequence). This CDR3 has 13 residues. It was RNA transcripts that yielded the amplified TCR beta CDR3 regions. A set of HTBI primers served as the primers for a first-round RT-PCR of the TCR CDR3. MiXCR was run by TCRdb on the multiplex PCR reads, yielding one entry per CDR3 protein. The sample holds approximately 600,000 distinct CDR3 sequences, about 15% seen once. Diagnosis relied on clinical symptoms, serum thyroxine and TRAb, thyroid ultrasound and orbital computed tomography. This clonotype showed up just once. Its target is unknown. At one of its ends the junction is not consistent with the germline gene, which may arise from a read error.

The source is a woman aged 30 to 39 with Graves' hyperthyroidism that later progressed to Graves' ophthalmopathy. Material for sequencing was blood. The rearrangement joins TRBV30 to TRBJ1-5, with D uncertain. CDR3: CAWSGNSNQPQHF. CDR3 DNA: TGTGCCTGGAGTGGTAATAGCAATCAGCCCCAGCACTTT.